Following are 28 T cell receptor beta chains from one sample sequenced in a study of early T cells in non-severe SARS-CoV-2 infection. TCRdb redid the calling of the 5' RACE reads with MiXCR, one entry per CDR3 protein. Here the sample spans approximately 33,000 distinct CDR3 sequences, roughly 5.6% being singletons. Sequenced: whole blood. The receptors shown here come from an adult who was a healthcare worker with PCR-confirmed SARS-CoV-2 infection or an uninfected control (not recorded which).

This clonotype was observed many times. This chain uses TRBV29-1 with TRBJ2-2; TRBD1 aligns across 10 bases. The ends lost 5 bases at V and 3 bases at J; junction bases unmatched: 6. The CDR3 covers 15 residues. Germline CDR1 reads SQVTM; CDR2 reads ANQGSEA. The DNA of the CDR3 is TGCAGCGTTCGACGACAGGGGGCTGACACCGGGGAGCTGTTTTTT. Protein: CSVRRQGADTGELFF.

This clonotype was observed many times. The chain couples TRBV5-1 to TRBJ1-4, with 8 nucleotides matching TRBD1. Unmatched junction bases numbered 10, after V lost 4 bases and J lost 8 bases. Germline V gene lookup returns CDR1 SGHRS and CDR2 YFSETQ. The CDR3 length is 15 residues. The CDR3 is CASSQQDRVNEKLFF. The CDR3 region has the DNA TGCGCCAGCAGCCAGCAGGACAGGGTCAACGAAAAACTGTTTTTT.

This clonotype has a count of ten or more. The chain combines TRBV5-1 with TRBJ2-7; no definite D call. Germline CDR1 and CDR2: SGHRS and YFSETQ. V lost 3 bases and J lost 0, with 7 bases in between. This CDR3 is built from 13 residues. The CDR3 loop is CASSYQSSYEQYF. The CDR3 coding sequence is TGCGCCAGCAGCTACCAAAGCTCCTACGAGCAGTACTTC.

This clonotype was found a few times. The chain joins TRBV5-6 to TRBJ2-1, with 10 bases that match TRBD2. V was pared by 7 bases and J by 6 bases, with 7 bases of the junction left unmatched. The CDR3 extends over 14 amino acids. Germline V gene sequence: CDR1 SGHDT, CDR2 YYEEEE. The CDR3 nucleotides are TGTGCCAGCGGCAGTTCTAGCGGGAGCAATGAGCAGTTCTTC. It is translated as CASGSSSGSNEQFF. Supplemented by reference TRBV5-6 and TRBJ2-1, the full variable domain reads DAGVTQSPTHLIKTRGQQVTLRCSPKSGHDTVSWYQQALGQGPQFIFQYYEEEERQRGNFPDRFSGHQFPNYSSELNVNALLLGDSALYLCASGSSSGSNEQFFGPGTRLTVL.

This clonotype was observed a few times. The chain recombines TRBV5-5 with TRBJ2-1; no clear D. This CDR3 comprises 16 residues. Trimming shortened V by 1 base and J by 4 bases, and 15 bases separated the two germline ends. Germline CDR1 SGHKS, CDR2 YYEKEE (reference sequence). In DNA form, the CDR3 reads TGTGCCAGCAGCTTGCACGGCCCCGCAGCGTACAATGAGCAGTTCTTC. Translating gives CASSLHGPAAYNEQFF.

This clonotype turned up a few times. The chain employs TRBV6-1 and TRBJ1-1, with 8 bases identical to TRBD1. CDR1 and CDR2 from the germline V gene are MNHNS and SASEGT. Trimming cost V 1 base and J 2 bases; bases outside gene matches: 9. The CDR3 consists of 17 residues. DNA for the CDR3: TGTGCCAGCAGTGAAGAATGGGGACAGGTGACAAACACTGAAGCTTTCTTT. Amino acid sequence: CASSEEWGQVTNTEAFF.

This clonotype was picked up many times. The DNA of the CDR3 is TGTGCCATCAGTGGACAGGGAGATACGCAGTATTTT. It specifies CAISGQGDTQYF. The chain recombines TRBV10-3 with TRBJ2-3; TRBD1 agrees at 7 bases. CDR1 is ENHRY and CDR2 is SYGVKD in the germline V gene. This CDR3 region has 12 residues. Trimming cost V 4 bases and J 5 bases; bases outside gene matches: 0.

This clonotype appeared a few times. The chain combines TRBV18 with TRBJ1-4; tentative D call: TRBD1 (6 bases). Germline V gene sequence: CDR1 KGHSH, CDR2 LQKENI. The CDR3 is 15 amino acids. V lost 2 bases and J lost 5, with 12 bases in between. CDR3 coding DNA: TGTGCCAGCTCACCAGACAGCGGGACAAATGAAAAACTGTTTTTT. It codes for CASSPDSGTNEKLFF.

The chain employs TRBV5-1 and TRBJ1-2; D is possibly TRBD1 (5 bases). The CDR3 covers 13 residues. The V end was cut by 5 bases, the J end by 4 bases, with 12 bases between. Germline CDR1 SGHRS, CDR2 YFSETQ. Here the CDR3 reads CASRETGTYGYTF. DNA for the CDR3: TGCGCCAGCAGGGAGACTGGGACCTATGGCTACACCTTC.

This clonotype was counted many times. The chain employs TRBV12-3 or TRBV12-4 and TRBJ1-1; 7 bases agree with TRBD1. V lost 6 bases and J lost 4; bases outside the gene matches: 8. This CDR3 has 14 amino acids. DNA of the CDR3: TGTGCCAGCAGATCACAACAGGGGAGCACTGAAGCTTTCTTT. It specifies CASRSQQGSTEAFF.

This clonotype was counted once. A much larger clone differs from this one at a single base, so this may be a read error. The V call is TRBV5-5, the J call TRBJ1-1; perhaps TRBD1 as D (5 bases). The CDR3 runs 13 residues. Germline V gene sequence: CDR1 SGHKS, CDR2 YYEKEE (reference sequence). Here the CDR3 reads CAISHRGIGEAFF. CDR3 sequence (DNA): TGTGCCATCAGCCACCGGGGGATCGGTGAAGCTTTCTTT.

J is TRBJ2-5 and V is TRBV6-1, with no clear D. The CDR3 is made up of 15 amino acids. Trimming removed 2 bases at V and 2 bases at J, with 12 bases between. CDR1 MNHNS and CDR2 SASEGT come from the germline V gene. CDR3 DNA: TGTGCCAGCAGTGAAACCCTAGTCCGACAAGAGACCCAGTACTTC. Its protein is CASSETLVRQETQYF.

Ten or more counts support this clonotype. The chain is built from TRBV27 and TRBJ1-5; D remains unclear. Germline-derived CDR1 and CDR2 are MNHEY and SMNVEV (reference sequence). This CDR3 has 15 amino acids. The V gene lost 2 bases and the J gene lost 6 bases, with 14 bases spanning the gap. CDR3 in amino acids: CASSLKPGSGQPQHF. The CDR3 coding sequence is TGTGCCAGCAGTTTAAAACCGGGTTCGGGTCAGCCCCAGCATTTT.

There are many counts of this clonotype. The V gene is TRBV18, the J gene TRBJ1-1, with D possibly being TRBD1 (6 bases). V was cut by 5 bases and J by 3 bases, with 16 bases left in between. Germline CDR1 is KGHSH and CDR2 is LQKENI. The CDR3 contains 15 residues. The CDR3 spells CASSDQGSGDTEAFF. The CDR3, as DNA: TGTGCCAGCTCAGATCAGGGGTCCGGTGACACTGAAGCTTTCTTT.

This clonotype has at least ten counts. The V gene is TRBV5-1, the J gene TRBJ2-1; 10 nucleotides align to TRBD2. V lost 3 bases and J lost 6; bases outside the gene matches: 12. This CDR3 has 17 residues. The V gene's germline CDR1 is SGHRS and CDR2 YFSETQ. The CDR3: CASSSEPLLAGFNEQFF. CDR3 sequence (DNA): TGCGCCAGCAGCTCGGAGCCCCTACTAGCGGGATTCAATGAGCAGTTCTTC. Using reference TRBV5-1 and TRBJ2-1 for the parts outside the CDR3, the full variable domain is KAGVTQTPRYLIKTRGQQVTLSCSPISGHRSVSWYQQTPGQGLQFLFEYFSETQRNKGNFPGRFSGRQFSNSRSEMNVSTLELGDSALYLCASSSEPLLAGFNEQFFGPGTRLTVL.

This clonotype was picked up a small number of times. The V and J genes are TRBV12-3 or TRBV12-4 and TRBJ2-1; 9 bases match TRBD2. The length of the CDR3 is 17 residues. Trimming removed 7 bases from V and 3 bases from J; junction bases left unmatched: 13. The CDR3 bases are TGTGCCAGCACCTCACTGGGCGGGGGGGCCTACTACAATGAGCAGTTCTTC. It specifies CASTSLGGGAYYNEQFF.

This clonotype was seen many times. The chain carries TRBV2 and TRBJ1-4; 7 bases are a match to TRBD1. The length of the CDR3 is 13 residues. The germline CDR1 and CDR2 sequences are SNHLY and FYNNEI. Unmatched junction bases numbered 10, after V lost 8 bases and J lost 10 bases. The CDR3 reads CASGQEDFGKLFF. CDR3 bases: TGTGCCAGCGGACAGGAAGATTTTGGAAAACTGTTTTTT.

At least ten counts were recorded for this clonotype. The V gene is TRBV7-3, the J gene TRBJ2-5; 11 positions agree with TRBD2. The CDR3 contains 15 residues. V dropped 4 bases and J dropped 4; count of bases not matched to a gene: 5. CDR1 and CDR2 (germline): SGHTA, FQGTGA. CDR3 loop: CASSSGLADRETQYF. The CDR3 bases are TGTGCCAGCAGCTCGGGACTAGCGGACCGAGAGACCCAGTACTTC.

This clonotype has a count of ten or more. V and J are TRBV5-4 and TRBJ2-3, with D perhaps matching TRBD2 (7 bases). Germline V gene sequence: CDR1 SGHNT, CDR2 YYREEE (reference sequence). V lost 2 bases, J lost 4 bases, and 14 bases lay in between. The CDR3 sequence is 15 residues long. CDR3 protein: CASSLARGAADTQYF. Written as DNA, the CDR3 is TGTGCCAGCAGCTTAGCCCGGGGGGCTGCAGATACGCAGTATTTT. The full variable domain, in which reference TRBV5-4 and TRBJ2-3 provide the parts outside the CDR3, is ETGVTQSPTHLIKTRGQQVTLRCSSQSGHNTVSWYQQALGQGPQFIFQYYREEENGRGNFPPRFSGLQFPNYSSELNVNALELDDSALYLCASSLARGAADTQYFGPGTRLTVL.

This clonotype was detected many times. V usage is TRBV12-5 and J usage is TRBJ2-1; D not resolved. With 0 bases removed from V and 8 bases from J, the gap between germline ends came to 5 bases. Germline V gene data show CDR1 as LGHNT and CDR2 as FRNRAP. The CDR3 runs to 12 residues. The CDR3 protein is CASGLVLDEQFF. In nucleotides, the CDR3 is TGTGCTAGTGGTTTGGTACTGGATGAGCAGTTCTTC.

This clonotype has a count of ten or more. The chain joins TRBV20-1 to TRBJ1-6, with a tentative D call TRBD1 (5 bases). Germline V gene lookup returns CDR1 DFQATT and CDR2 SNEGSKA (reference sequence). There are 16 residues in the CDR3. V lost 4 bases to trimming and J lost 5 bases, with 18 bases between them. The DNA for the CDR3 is TGCAGTGCTATGCGGGGCAAGCTCTCGGATAATTCACCCCTCCACTTT. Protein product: CSAMRGKLSDNSPLHF.

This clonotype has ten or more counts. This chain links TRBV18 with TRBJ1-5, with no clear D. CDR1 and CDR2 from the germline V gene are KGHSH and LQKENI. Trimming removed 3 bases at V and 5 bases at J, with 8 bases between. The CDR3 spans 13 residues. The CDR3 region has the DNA TGTGCCAGCTCACCCGGGCGGGATCAGCCCCAGCATTTT. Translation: CASSPGRDQPQHF. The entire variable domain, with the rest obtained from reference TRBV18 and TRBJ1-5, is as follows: NAGVMQNPRHLVRRRGQEARLRCSPMKGHSHVYWYRQLPEEGLKFMVYLQKENIIDESGMPKERFSAEFPKEGPSILRIQQVVRGDSAAYFCASSPGRDQPQHFGDGTRLSIL.

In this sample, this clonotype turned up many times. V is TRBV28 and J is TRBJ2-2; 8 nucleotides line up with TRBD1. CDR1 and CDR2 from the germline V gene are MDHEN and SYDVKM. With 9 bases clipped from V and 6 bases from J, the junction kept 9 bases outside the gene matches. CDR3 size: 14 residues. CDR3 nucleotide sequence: TGTGCCAGTAACGGACAGGGTAAAGCCGGGGAGCTGTTTTTT. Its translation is CASNGQGKAGELFF.

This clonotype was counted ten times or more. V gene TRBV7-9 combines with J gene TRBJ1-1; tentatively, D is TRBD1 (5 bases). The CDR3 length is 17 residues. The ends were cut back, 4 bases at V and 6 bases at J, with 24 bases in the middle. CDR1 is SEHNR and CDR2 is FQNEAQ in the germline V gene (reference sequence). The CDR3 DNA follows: TGTGCCAGCAGCTCTACCGGGACCCTTCGTGGGGGGGCTGAAGCTTTCTTT. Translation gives CASSSTGTLRGGAEAFF.

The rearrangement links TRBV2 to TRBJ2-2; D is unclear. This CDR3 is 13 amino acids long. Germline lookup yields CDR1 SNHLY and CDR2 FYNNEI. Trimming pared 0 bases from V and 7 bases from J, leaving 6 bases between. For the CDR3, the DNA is TGTGCCAGCAGTGAAGCAGGAATCGGGGAGCTGTTTTTT. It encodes CASSEAGIGELFF.

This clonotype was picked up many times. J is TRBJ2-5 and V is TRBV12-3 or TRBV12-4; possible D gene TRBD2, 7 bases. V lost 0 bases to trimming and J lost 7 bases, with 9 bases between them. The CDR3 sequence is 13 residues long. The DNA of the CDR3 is TGTGCCAGCAGTTTAGCGGGGGGGCGGACCCAGTACTTC. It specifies CASSLAGGRTQYF.

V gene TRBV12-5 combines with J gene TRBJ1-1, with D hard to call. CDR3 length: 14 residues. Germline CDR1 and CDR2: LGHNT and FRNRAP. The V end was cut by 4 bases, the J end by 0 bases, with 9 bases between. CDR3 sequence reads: CASGSYRMNTEAFF. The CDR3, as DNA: TGTGCTAGTGGTTCCTATAGAATGAACACTGAAGCTTTCTTT.

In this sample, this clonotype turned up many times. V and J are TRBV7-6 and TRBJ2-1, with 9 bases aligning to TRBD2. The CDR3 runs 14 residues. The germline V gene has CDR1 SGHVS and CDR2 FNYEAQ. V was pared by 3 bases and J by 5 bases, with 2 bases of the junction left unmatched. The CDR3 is CASSFSGGDNEQFF. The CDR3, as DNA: TGTGCCAGCAGCTTTAGCGGGGGAGACAATGAGCAGTTCTTC.